This T cell receptor (beta chain) was retrieved from a study of blood T cell repertoires in COVID-19. Across the whole study: The cDNA or gDNA used as material had been derived from T cells, B-cell-depleted T cells, or PBMCs.

Libraries were prepared by immunoSEQ multiplex PCR; TCRdb keeps only in-frame clonotypes and omits some of them. The profile shows approximately 53,000 clones, roughly nine tenths of them singletons. The CDR3 sequence is 15 residues long. CDR1 and CDR2 (germline): SGHVS, FNYEAQ. V gave up 5 bases and J gave up 2 bases; unmatched junction bases: 5. Sequencing input: peripheral blood. The chain has TRBV7-6 and TRBJ2-5; TRBD2 matches 10 bases. The clonotype was recovered from a human donor in a cohort sampled during active COVID-19. The CDR3 nucleotides read TGTGCCAGCAGCAGAGCGGGAGGGCCACAAGAGACCCAGTACTTC. It yields the protein CASSRAGGPQETQYF.